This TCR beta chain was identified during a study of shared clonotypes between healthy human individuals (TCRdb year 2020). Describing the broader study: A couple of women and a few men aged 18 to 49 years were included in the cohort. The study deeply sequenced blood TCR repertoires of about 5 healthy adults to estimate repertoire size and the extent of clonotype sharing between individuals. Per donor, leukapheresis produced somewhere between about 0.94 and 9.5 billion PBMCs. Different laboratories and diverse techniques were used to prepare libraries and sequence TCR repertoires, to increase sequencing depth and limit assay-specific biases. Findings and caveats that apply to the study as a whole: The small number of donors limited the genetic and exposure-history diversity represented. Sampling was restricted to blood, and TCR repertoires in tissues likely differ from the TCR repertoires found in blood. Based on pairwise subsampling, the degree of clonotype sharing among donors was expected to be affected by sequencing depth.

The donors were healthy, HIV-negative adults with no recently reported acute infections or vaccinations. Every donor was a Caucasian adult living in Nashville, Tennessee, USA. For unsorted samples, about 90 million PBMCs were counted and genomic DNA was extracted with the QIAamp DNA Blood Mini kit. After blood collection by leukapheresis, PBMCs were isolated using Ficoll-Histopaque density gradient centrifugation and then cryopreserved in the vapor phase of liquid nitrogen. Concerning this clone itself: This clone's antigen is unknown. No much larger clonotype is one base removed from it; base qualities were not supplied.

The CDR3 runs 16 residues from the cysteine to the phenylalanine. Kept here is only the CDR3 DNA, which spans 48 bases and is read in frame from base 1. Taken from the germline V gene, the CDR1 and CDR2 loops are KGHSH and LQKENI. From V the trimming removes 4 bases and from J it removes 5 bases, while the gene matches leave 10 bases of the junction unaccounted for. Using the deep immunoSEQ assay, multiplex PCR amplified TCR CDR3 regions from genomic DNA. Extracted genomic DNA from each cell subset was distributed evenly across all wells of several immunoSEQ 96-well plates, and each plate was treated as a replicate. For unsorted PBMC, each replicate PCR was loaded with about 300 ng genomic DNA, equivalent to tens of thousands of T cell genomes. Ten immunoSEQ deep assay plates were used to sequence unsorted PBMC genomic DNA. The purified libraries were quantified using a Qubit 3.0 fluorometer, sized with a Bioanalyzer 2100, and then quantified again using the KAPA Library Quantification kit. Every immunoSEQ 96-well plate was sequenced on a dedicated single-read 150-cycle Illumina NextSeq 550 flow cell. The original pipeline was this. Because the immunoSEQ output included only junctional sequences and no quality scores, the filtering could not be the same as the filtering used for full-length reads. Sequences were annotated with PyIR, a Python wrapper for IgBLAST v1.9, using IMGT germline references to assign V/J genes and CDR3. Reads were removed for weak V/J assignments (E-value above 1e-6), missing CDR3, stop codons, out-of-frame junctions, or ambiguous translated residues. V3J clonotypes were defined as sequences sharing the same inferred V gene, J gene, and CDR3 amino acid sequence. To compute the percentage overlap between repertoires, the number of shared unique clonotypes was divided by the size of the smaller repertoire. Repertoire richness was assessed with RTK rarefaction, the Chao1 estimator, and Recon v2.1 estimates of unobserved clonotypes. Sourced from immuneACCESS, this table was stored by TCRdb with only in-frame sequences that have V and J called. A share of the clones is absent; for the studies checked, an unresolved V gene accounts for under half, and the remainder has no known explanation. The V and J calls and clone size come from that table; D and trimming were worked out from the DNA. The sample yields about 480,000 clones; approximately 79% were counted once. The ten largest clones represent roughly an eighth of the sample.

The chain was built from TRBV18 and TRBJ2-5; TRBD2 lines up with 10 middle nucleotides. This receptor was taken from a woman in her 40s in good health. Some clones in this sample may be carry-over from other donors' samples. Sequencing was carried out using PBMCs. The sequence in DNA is TGTGCCAGCTCACGACGAGCGGGAGGGCCGGTTGAGACCCAGTACTTC. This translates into CASSRRAGGPVETQYF.